The 9 T cell receptor beta chains reported below all come from one sample, sequenced in a study of T-cell memory formation after mild COVID-19. TCRdb independently ran MiXCR on the 5' RACE reads; one entry per CDR3 protein. The table records 530,000 or so distinct CDR3 sequences, 15% to 20% of them present only once. Material for sequencing was PBMCs or a T cell subset sorted from them (not recorded which). The receptors derive from an adult woman who had mild COVID-19 (a few samples of this study predate the infection). Cell type and time point are not known.

This clonotype was picked up a small number of times. This chain uses TRBV20-1 with TRBJ2-7, with no clear D. Germline V gene sequence: CDR1 DFQATT, CDR2 SNEGSKA (reference sequence). The CDR3 runs to 11 residues. Trimming removed 5 bases at V and 2 bases at J, with 7 bases between. The CDR3 here is CSAPHPYEQYF. The CDR3 nucleotides read TGCAGTGCTCCTCATCCCTACGAGCAGTACTTC.

This clonotype has at least ten counts. The J gene is TRBJ1-1, the V gene TRBV7-2; D is ambiguous. Germline V gene sequence: CDR1 SGHTA, CDR2 FQGNSA. V shed 1 base and J shed 2 bases, with 5 bases lying between them. This CDR3 has 13 residues. The CDR3, as DNA: TGTGCCAGCAGCTTAGGAATAAACACTGAAGCTTTCTTT. The encoded protein is CASSLGINTEAFF.

This clonotype was detected only a few times. This chain uses TRBV5-6 with TRBJ1-1; D gene unclear. The CDR3 is 14 amino acids. Trimming removed 4 bases at V and 2 bases at J, with 12 bases between. Per germline, CDR1 SGHDT and CDR2 YYEEEE. The CDR3 sequence is CASSEVRVNTEAFF. The CDR3, as DNA: TGTGCCAGCAGCGAGGTGAGGGTCAACACTGAAGCTTTCTTT.

This chain links TRBV7-3 with TRBJ2-1, with TRBD1 as a possible D gene (5 bases). The length of the CDR3 is 15 residues. V lost 5 bases and J lost 2, with 13 bases in between. CDR1 and CDR2 from the germline V gene are SGHTA and FQGTGA. The CDR3 loop reads CASSPSGHTYNEQFF. For the CDR3, the DNA is TGTGCCAGCAGCCCCTCTGGACATACCTACAATGAGCAGTTCTTC.

The genes are TRBV5-6 and TRBJ2-1; D gene uncertain. The V gene's germline CDR1 is SGHDT and CDR2 YYEEEE. V lost 3 bases, J lost 10 bases, and 11 bases lay in between. CDR3 size: 12 residues. The CDR3 DNA sequence: TGTGCCAGCAGCTCGGCCGCCCGCGAGCAGTTCTTC. Protein product: CASSSAAREQFF. The entire variable domain, with the rest obtained from reference TRBV5-6 and TRBJ2-1, is as follows: DAGVTQSPTHLIKTRGQQVTLRCSPKSGHDTVSWYQQALGQGPQFIFQYYEEEERQRGNFPDRFSGHQFPNYSSELNVNALLLGDSALYLCASSSAAREQFFGPGTRLTVL.

This clonotype was counted a few times. The rearrangement joins TRBV7-9 to TRBJ2-1, with 15 bases aligning to TRBD2. CDR1 and CDR2 from the germline V gene are SEHNR and FQNEAQ (reference sequence). The CDR3 runs 18 residues. Germline trimming cut 4 bases from V and 6 bases from J; bases unmatched to any gene: 10. In DNA form, the CDR3 reads TGTGCCAGCAGCTCACCGCGGACTAGCGGGGGGGCAGGCAATGAGCAGTTCTTC. The encoded protein is CASSSPRTSGGAGNEQFF.

Only a few counts were recorded for this clonotype. The genes are TRBV2 and TRBJ2-2; 10 nucleotides align to TRBD2. CDR3 length: 15 residues. Germline V CDR1 and CDR2: SNHLY, FYNNEI. V lost 5 bases to trimming and J lost 3 bases; unmatched junction nucleotides: 3. CDR3 region: CASSPTSGYTGELFF. As DNA, the CDR3 is TGTGCCAGCAGTCCGACTAGCGGGTACACCGGGGAGCTGTTTTTT.

The chain joins TRBV5-6 to TRBJ1-2; D not certain. This CDR3 spans 14 amino acids. The V end lost 1 base, the J end lost 4 bases, and 11 bases lay between the germline ends. In germline, CDR1 is SGHDT, CDR2 YYEEEE. The DNA for the CDR3 is TGTGCCAGCAGCTTGTCCCCGGGGTCCTATGGCTACACCTTC. This translates into CASSLSPGSYGYTF.

J is TRBJ2-1 and V is TRBV18, with 8 bases aligning to TRBD2. This CDR3 spans 16 amino acids. V shed 3 bases and J 6 bases; nucleotides not matched to a gene: 10. The germline V gene has CDR1 KGHSH and CDR2 LQKENI. The DNA of the CDR3 is TGTGCCAGCTCACCTTCGGCGGGGGGCGCCTTCAATGAGCAGTTCTTC. This gives the protein CASSPSAGGAFNEQFF.